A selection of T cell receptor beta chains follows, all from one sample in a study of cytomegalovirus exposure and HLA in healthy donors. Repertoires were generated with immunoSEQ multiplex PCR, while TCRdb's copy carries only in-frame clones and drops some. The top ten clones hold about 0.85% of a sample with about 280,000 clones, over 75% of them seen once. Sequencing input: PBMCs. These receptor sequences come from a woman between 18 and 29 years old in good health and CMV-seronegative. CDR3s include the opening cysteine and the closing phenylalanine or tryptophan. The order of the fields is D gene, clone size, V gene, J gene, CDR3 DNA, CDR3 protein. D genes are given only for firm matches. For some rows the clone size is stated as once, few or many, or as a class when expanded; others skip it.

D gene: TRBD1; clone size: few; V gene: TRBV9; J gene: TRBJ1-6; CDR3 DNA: TGTGCCAGCGGCGGCGGGACAGGGGGCCCCCCCCTCCACTTT; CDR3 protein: CASGGGTGGPPLHF
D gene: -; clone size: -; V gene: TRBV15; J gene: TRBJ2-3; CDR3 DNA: TGTGCCACCAGCAGAGACGACAGCCCAGATACGCAGTATTTT; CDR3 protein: CATSRDDSPDTQYF
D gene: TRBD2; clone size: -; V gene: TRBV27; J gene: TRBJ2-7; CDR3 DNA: TGTGCCAGCAGTTTATCAGCGGGAGGGTCCTACGAGCAGTACTTC; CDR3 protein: CASSLSAGGSYEQYF
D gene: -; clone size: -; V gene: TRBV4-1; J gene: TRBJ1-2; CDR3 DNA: TGCGCCAGCAGCCAAGGCGCCACAGTCTATGGCTACACCTTC; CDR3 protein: CASSQGATVYGYTF
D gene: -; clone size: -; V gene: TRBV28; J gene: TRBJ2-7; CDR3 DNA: TGTGCCATCCGGACTCCCCTAGCCTACGAGCAGTACTTC; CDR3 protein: CAIRTPLAYEQYF
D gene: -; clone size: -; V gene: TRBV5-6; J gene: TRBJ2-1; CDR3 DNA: TGTGCCAGCAGCTATACGACTAGTCAATTCCACAATGAGCAGTTCTTC; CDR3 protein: CASSYTTSQFHNEQFF
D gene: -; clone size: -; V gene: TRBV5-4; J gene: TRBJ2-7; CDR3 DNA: TGTGCCGGCGGGAAAGACTACGAGCAGTACTTC; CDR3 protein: CAGGKDYEQYF
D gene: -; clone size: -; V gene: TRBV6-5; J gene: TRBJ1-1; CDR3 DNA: TGTGCCAGCAGTCCAGACTCCGTGAACACTGAAGCTTTCTTT; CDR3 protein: CASSPDSVNTEAFF
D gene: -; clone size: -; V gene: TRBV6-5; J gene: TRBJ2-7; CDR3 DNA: TGTGCCACGAGGTCCAGCGTCTTATTCGAGCAGTACTTC; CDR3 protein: CATRSSVLFEQYF
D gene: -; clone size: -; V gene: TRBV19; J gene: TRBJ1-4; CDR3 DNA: TGTGCCAGTAGTATGGGGGGGTATGGTGAAAAACTGTTTTTT; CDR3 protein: CASSMGGYGEKLFF
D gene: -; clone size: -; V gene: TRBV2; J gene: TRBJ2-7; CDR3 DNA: TGTGCCAGCAGTCCAGGGGGGCTCCGCGAGCAGTACTTC; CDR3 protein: CASSPGGLREQYF
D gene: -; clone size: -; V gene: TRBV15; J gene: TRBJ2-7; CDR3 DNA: TGTGCCACCAGCAGGCGCGGGACAGAGAGCTCCTACGAGCAGTACTTC; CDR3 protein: CATSRRGTESSYEQYF
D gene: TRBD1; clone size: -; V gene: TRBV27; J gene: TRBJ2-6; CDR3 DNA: TGTGCCAGCAGTCAAACTCGCCAGGGGGTGAGTCACGTCCTGACTTTC; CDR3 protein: CASSQTRQGVSHVLTF
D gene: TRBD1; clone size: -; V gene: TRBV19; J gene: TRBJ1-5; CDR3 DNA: TGTGCCATTGCACCGGGACAGGGGGCTCAGCCCCAGCATTTT; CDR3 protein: CAIAPGQGAQPQHF
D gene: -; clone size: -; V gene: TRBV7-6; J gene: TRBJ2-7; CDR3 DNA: TGTGCCAGCAGCCCAAACTGGTCCGGACTCGGCTCCTACGAGCAGTACTTC; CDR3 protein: CASSPNWSGLGSYEQYF
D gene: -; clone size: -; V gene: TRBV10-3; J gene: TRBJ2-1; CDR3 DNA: TGTGCCATCGGGGACTCCCAACTATACAATGAGCAGTTCTTC; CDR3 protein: CAIGDSQLYNEQFF
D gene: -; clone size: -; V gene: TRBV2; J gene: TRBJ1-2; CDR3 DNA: TGTGCCAGCAGTGACGGGGGGTACTATGGCTACACCTTC; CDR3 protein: CASSDGGYYGYTF
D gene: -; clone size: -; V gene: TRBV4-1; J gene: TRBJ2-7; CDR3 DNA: TGCGCCAGCAGCCAAGGAGGCGGTCTAGGCTACGAGCAGTACTTC; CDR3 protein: CASSQGGGLGYEQYF
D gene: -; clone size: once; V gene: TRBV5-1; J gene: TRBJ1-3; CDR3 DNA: TGCGCCAGCAGCTTGGTAGACGGCAGGGACACCATATATTTT; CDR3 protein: CASSLVDGRDTIYF
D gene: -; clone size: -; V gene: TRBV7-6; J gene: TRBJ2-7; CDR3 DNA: TGTGCCAGCAGCTTGGACACAACCTACGAGCAGTACTTC; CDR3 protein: CASSLDTTYEQYF
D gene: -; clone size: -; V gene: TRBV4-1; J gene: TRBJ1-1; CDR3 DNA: TGCGCCAGCAGCCAAGTCTCGGCAGGCACGAACACTGAAGCTTTCTTT; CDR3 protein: CASSQVSAGTNTEAFF
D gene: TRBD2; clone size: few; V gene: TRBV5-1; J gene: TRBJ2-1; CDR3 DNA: TGCGCCAGCAGCTCAGGACTAGCGGGACACAATGAGCAGTTCTTC; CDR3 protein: CASSSGLAGHNEQFF
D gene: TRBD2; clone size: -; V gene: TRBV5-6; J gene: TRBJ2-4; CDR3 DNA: TGTGCCAGCAGCCCTTCAGCGGGAGGTGTGGCCAAAAACATTCAGTACTTC; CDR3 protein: CASSPSAGGVAKNIQYF
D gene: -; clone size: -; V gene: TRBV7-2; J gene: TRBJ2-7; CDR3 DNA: TGTGCCAGCAGCTTAGACCAGGTTCTCTCCGAGCAGTACTTC; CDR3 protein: CASSLDQVLSEQYF
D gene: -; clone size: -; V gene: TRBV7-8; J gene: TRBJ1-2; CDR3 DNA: TGTGCCAGCAGCTTGAGAACCCCCCCGAGTAACTATGGCTACACCTTC; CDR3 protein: CASSLRTPPSNYGYTF
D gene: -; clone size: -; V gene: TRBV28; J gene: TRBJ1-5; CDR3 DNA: TGTGCCAGCACCAACACACAGAATCAGCCCCAGCATTTT; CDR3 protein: CASTNTQNQPQHF
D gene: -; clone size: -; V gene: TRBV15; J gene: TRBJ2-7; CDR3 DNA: TGTGCCACCAGCAGAGACCTCTACGAGCAGTACTTC; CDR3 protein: CATSRDLYEQYF
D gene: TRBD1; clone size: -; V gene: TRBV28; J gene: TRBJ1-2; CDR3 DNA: TGTGCCAGTAGAGAGGGGACAGGAGGCTACACCTTC; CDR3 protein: CASREGTGGYTF
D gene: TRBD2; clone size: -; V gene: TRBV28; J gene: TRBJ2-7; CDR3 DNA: TGTGCCAGCAGTTTGCGGGTCGGGACTAGCGTCATGAGCTCCTACGAGCAGTACTTC; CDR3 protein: CASSLRVGTSVMSSYEQYF
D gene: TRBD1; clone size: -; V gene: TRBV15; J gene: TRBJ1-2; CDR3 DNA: TGTGCCACCAGCACTTCTGACAGGGGGCGAGGCTACACCTTC; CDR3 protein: CATSTSDRGRGYTF
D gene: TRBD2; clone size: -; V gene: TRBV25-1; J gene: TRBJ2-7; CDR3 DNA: TGTGCCAGCAGTAACGGACTAGCGGGAAACCACGAGCAGTACTTC; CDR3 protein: CASSNGLAGNHEQYF
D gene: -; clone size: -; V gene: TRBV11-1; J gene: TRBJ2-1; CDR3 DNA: TGTGCCAGCAGCTTACGCGGTTATGAGCAGTTCTTC; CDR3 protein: CASSLRGYEQFF
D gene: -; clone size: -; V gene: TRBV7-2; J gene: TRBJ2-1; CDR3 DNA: TGTGCCAGCAGCCAGGCAGGGCCCCCGTACAATGAGCAGTTCTTC; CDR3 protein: CASSQAGPPYNEQFF
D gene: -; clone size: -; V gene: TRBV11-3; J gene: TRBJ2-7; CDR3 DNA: TGTGCCAGCAGCCTAAACAGGGACTCCTACGAGCAGTACTTC; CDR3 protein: CASSLNRDSYEQYF
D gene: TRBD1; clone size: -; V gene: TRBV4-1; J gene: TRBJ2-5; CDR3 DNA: TGCGCCAGCAGCGAGGGGGACAGGCGAGAGACCCAGTACTTC; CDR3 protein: CASSEGDRRETQYF
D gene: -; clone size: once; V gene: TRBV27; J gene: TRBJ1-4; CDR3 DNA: TGTGCCAGCAGTTTAGGGGGCACTAATGAAAAACTGTTTTTT; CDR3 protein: CASSLGGTNEKLFF
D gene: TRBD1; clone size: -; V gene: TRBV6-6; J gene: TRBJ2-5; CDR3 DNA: TGTGCCAGCAGGTCCCGGGACAGGGGTTATACCCAGTACTTC; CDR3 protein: CASRSRDRGYTQYF
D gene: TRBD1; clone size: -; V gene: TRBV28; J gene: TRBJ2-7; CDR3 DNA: TGTGCCAGCAGGATTAAGACAGGGGGAAGGGAGCAGTACTTC; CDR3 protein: CASRIKTGGREQYF
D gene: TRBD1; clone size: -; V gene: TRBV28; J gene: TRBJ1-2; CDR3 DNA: TGTGCCAGCAGGACTAATACAGGGGCGCGGGGCACCTTC; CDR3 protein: CASRTNTGARGTF
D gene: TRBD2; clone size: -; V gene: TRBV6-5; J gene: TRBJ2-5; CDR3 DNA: TGTGCCAGCAGTTACTCGGGACTAGACGGCGAGACCCAGTACTTC; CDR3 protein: CASSYSGLDGETQYF
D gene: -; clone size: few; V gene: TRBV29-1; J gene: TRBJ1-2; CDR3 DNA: TGCAGCGTTCCCGTTCCCTATGGCTACACCTTC; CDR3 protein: CSVPVPYGYTF
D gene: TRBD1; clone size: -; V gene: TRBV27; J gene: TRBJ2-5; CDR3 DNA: TGTGCCAGCAGTACATTCAGGGGGAAAGAGACCCAGTACTTC; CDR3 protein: CASSTFRGKETQYF
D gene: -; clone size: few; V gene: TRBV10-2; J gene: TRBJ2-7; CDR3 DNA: TGCGCCAGCACCCCGGGACACTTCTACGAGCAGTACTTC; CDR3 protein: CASTPGHFYEQYF
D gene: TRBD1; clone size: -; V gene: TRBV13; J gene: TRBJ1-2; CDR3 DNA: TGTGCCAGCCAGAGCAGGGGGGTCGGTGGCTACACCTTC; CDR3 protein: CASQSRGVGGYTF
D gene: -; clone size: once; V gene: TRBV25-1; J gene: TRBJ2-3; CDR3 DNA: TGTGCCAGCAGGACAGCAGATACGCAGTATTTT; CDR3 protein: CASRTADTQYF
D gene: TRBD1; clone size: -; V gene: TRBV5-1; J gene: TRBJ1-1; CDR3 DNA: TGCGCCAGCAGCTTGGGACAGGGGACCTCAGTAGGTGAAGCTTTCTTT; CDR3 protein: CASSLGQGTSVGEAFF